The 17 T cell receptor beta chains below all came from one sample that was sequenced in a study of read filtering for tumor transcriptome and immune sequencing (dated by TCRdb to the early 2020s). Sequencing took place on an Illumina HiSeq 4000. Starting from 400 ng RNA, TCR libraries were constructed with the Immunoverse kit using molecular barcoded adaptors that cover the alpha/delta and beta/gamma chains. TCRdb handled the public reads itself, with Q25 trimming in fastp and clone calling in MiXCR, and kept productive beta chains. Rows merge per CDR3 protein into single entries with the most common DNA and genes. The sample records some 120,000 distinct CDR3 sequences, 10% to 15% of which are singletons. 11% of the sample goes to the ten largest clones. Material for sequencing was a population of CD138-negative cells sorted from bone marrow. The cell subset or site label here, explained by the study, means: bone marrow mononuclear cells depleted of CD138+ plasma/myeloma cells by negative magnetic selection. The source of these receptors is a donor aged 40 or over with multiple myeloma.

This clonotype was seen at least ten times. The J gene is TRBJ2-1, the V gene TRBV7-3, with 7 bases fitting TRBD2. CDR1 SGHTA and CDR2 FQGTGA come from the germline V gene. The CDR3 runs 15 residues. V trimming: 1 base; J trimming: 3 bases; junction bases outside the gene matches: 3. The DNA for the CDR3 is TGTGCCAGCAGCTTAAATGGCGGGAGCTACAATGAGCAGTTCTTC. Amino acids: CASSLNGGSYNEQFF.

This clonotype was counted many times. The chain uses TRBV7-9 and TRBJ1-1; D call uncertain. The germline gives CDR1 SEHNR, CDR2 FQNEAQ (reference sequence). The CDR3 consists of 13 residues. With 5 bases removed from V and 4 bases from J, the gap between germline ends came to 11 bases. The CDR3 DNA sequence: TGTGCCAGCAGCGCATCGTCGGCCACTGAAGCTTTCTTT. It codes for CASSASSATEAFF.

A remark on this clonotype: This could be a read error, since a much larger clone is one nucleotide away. The rearrangement uses TRBV28 and TRBJ2-3, with 7 positions matching TRBD2. The CDR3 totals 14 residues. Germline CDR1 MDHEN, CDR2 SYDVKM. J gave up 4 bases and V 4 bases, and 5 bases lay outside the gene matches. The CDR3 sequence is CASSSPGRADTQYF. The CDR3 DNA follows: TGTGCCAGCAGTTCTCCAGGGAGGGCAGATACGCAGTATTTT. The whole variable domain, remainder taken from reference TRBV28 and TRBJ2-3, is DVKVTQSSRYLVKRTGEKVFLECVQDMDHENMFWYRQDPGLGLRLIYFSYDVKMKEKGDIPEGYSVSREKKERFSLILESASTNQTSMYLCASSSPGRADTQYFGPGTRLTVL.

This clonotype was seen a handful of times. The chain recombines TRBV7-2 with TRBJ2-5; TRBD2 matches at 7 bases. Trimming removed 8 bases from V and 1 base from J; junction bases left unmatched: 4. The germline V gene encodes CDR1 SGHTA and CDR2 FQGNSA. The CDR3 has 13 amino acids. CDR3 nucleotide sequence: TGTGCCAGCTGGGGGGGACCCCAAGAGACCCAGTACTTC. Its protein product is CASWGGPQETQYF.

On this clonotype: It may be a read error: a sequence one base away is much more abundant. This CDR3 is missing its conserved last phenylalanine or tryptophan, likely due to a read error. This CDR3 is CASSSTGASETQYL. In DNA, the CDR3 is TGTGCCAGCAGCTCAACGGGGGCGAGCGAGACCCAGTACCTC. The chain is built from TRBV7-3 and TRBJ2-5; possibly TRBD1 or TRBD2 for D (6 bases each). Between the trimmed V and J ends, which lost 4 bases and 5 bases, there was a span of 14 bases. CDR1 is SGHTA and CDR2 is FQGTGA in the germline V gene. This CDR3 region has 14 residues.

This clonotype was recorded many times. This chain connects TRBV12-3 or TRBV12-4 to TRBJ1-1; D may be TRBD1 (5 bases). This CDR3 spans 11 amino acids. V was pared by 1 base and J by 10 bases, with 7 bases between. In DNA, the CDR3 is TGTGCCAGCAGTTTAGGGAGGGGAGCTTTCTTT. Translated: CASSLGRGAFF.

The chain employs TRBV6-5 and TRBJ2-5; D may be TRBD1 or TRBD2 (5 bases each). The germline V gene encodes CDR1 MNHEY and CDR2 SVGAGI. CDR3 length: 13 residues. V dropped 5 bases and J dropped 5 bases, with 12 bases sitting between them. CDR3 nucleotide sequence: TGTGCCAGCAGTGGGGGAGCCGCTGAGACCCAGTACTTC. This translates into CASSGGAAETQYF.

This clonotype was observed a handful of times. This may stem from a read error, because a much larger clone lies one nucleotide away. The chain uses TRBV12-3 or TRBV12-4 and TRBJ2-2; 8 bases agree with TRBD1. CDR3 size: 15 residues. The chain's CDR3 is CASSPWTGNTGEQFF. CDR3 nucleotides: TGTGCCAGCAGTCCGTGGACAGGGAACACCGGGGAGCAGTTTTTT.

This clonotype has ten or more counts. The J gene is TRBJ1-1, the V gene TRBV5-6; 8 bases fit TRBD1. Trimming cost V 2 bases and J 4 bases; bases outside gene matches: 7. Germline CDR1 SGHDT, CDR2 YYEEEE. The CDR3 is 15 residues long. CDR3 coding DNA: TGTGCCAGCAGCTTCCGTGACAGGGGAATCACTGAAGCTTTCTTT. This encodes CASSFRDRGITEAFF.

This clonotype was seen only a few times. This chain connects TRBV3-1 to TRBJ2-5; TRBD2 agrees at 8 bases. Germline trimming cut 6 bases from V and 7 bases from J; bases unmatched to any gene: 7. CDR1 is LGHDT and CDR2 is YNNKEL in the germline V gene (reference sequence). The CDR3 consists of 13 residues. The CDR3 sequence: CASRRAGEVTQYF. The CDR3 bases are TGTGCCAGCAGAAGAGCGGGGGAAGTGACCCAGTACTTC.

A few counts support this clonotype. A junction boundary mismatches the germline segment, possibly from a read error. This sequence joins TRBV20-1 and TRBJ2-6; 7 bases line up with TRBD2. This CDR3 is built from 14 residues. Per germline, CDR1 DFQATT and CDR2 SNEGSKA (reference sequence). The CDR3 loop reads CSARGDAGASVLTF. Here the CDR3 DNA reads TGCAGTGCTCGGGGGGATGCTGGGGCCAGCGTCCTGACTTTC.

The sample holds many counts of this clonotype. J is TRBJ2-5 and V is TRBV5-6, with D possibly TRBD2 on 6 matching bases. V lost 2 bases, J lost 4 bases, and 12 bases lay in between. The CDR3 contains 14 residues. In germline, CDR1 is SGHDT, CDR2 YYEEEE. The CDR3 protein is CASSFSGSRETQYF. DNA of the CDR3: TGTGCCAGCAGCTTTTCCGGGAGTCGAGAGACCCAGTACTTC.

This clonotype was recorded many times. This chain links TRBV29-1 with TRBJ2-1, with 10 bases aligning to TRBD2. The CDR3 is made up of 14 amino acids. Germline V gives CDR1 SQVTM, CDR2 ANQGSEA. The trim removed 6 bases at V and 7 bases at J, leaving 9 bases unmatched. The CDR3 DNA reads as TGCAGCGTGGGGGGACTAGCGAGGGGAAATGAGCAGTTCTTC. This translates into CSVGGLARGNEQFF.

This clonotype was detected ten times or more. The DNA for the CDR3 is TGTGCCAGCAGCGGACAGGGGGCGAGACAGCCCCAGCATTTT. Amino acid sequence: CASSGQGARQPQHF. The gene calls are TRBV2 and TRBJ1-5, with 11 positions matching TRBD1. Losses at the gene ends were 6 bases for V and 7 bases for J; bases not matched to a gene: 5. CDR1 and CDR2 (germline): SNHLY, FYNNEI. This CDR3 spans 14 amino acids.

This clonotype has ten or more counts. The chain links TRBV28 to TRBJ1-1; D not certain. From germline, CDR1 is MDHEN and CDR2 SYDVKM. V dropped 3 bases and J dropped 1 base, with 3 bases sitting between them. CDR3 length: 12 residues. In DNA, the CDR3 is TGTGCCAGCAGTTTCGAGAACACTGAAGCTTTCTTT. This sequence encodes CASSFENTEAFF. The full variable domain, its missing parts supplied by reference TRBV28 and TRBJ1-1, is DVKVTQSSRYLVKRTGEKVFLECVQDMDHENMFWYRQDPGLGLRLIYFSYDVKMKEKGDIPEGYSVSREKKERFSLILESASTNQTSMYLCASSFENTEAFFGQGTRLTVV.

This clonotype was detected many times. The chain links TRBV7-9 to TRBJ2-1, with 11 bases aligning to TRBD2. J gave up 5 bases and V 1 base, and 1 base lay outside the gene matches. The CDR3 runs to 15 residues. Germline CDR1 is SEHNR and CDR2 is FQNEAQ (reference sequence). The chain's CDR3 is CASSLVAGGDNEQFF. The CDR3 DNA reads as TGTGCCAGCAGCTTAGTAGCGGGAGGGGACAATGAGCAGTTCTTC.

In its sample, this clonotype was seen a few times. The chain links TRBV14 to TRBJ2-7, with D possibly TRBD1 on 6 matching bases. From germline, CDR1 is SGHDN and CDR2 FVKESK. V lost 7 bases, J lost 0 bases, and 10 bases lay in between. The CDR3 contains 13 residues. CDR3 sequence: CASNGQSSYEQYF. In DNA, the CDR3 is TGTGCCAGCAACGGACAGAGCTCCTACGAGCAGTACTTC.